The sequence of this T cell receptor (beta chain) was determined in a study of regulatory T cells in long-lasting Graves disease. The overall study: By definition, persistent Graves' disease involved antithyroid drugs for over 5 years alongside positive TSH receptor antibodies. Study-wide points: It was possible that the small sample size reduced accuracy. Persistent Graves' patients showed less TCR diversity than newly diagnosed patients showed. Repertoires from persistent disease leaned toward TRBV28, TRBJ1-2 and TRBJ2-5.

In this sample, this clonotype turned up a few times. Its target is unknown. The V segment lost 5 bases and the J segment 4 bases; nucleotides outside the gene matches: 8. Germline loops: CDR1 SGHAT, CDR2 FQDESV (reference sequence). The CDR3 contains 15 residues. With iRepertoire HTBI primers and Arm-PCR of CDR3 regions, TCR beta libraries were built. Each CDR3 protein is one row after TCRdb ran MiXCR on the multiplex PCR reads. The data hold under 500,000 distinct CDR3 sequences, with around 20% observed a single time. The sample's time point: persistent/refractory GD, antithyroid drugs over 5 years with positive TRAb. TCR sequences were obtained from RNA taken from PBMCs.

The source is a female donor with Graves disease. The sequences come from peripheral blood mononuclear cells (PBMCs), collected when the disease was refractory, from a patient treated with antithyroid drugs. V is TRBV11-1 and J is TRBJ1-2; 9 bases match TRBD1. CDR3 DNA: TGTGCCAGCAGCCGATCTCCGGGACAGGGCTATGGCTACACCTTC. It is translated as CASSRSPGQGYGYTF.